This TCR beta chain was sequenced during a study of blood T cell repertoires in COVID-19. Study context: COVID-19 samples, acute and convalescent, were from the United States, Italy and Spain. Sample material is recorded as cDNA or gDNA derived from T cells, B-cell-depleted T cells, or PBMCs.

This CDR3 has 16 amino acids. The V gene's germline CDR1 is MGHRA and CDR2 YSYEKL. V dropped 5 bases and J dropped 0 bases, with 13 bases sitting between them. Study processing details: Counts of nucleated cells, estimated from reference gene primer amplification, were obtained. Clones were read by immunoSEQ multiplex PCR, and TCRdb kept only the in-frame ones, dropping some. V and J calls and clone size are those listed in that table; D and trimming were worked out from the DNA. The data hold some 100,000 clones, with approximately 81% observed a single time. This chain uses TRBV4-1 with TRBJ2-2, with D possibly matching TRBD1 (5 bases). The sequence derives from a man aged 55-75 years with acute or convalescent COVID-19. The sample consisted of peripheral blood. DNA for the CDR3: TGCGCCAGCAGCAGGGGCACGGATACGAACACCGGGGAGCTGTTTTTT. Its translation is CASSRGTDTNTGELFF.